These 29 T cell receptor beta chains were all obtained from the same sample, sequenced in a study of T cells after yellow fever vaccination. Each CDR3 protein gets one entry after TCRdb re-called the 5' RACE reads with MiXCR. Found here are about 320,000 distinct CDR3 sequences, 6.8% of them singletons; the top ten hold 18%. The sequencing here drew on PBMCs, taken 45 days after the first yellow fever vaccination. These TCRs come from a man between 18 and 35 years old who received the YFV17D yellow fever vaccine.

This clonotype occurred a few times. The chain combines TRBV12-3 or TRBV12-4 with TRBJ1-2; D may be TRBD1 (6 bases). The CDR3 is 13 residues long. Trimming stripped 5 bases from V and 10 bases from J, with 17 bases between. The CDR3 nucleotides read TGTGCCAGCAGTCGAATACAGGGTGGTGTCTACACCTTC. It yields the protein CASSRIQGGVYTF.

This clonotype was seen more than once but under ten times. One junction end does not reproduce the germline sequence, and a read error may be involved. The chain uses TRBV7-7 and TRBJ2-5; no definite D call. CDR3 length: 16 amino acids. Germline V gene lookup returns CDR1 SSHAT and CDR2 FNYEAQ (reference sequence). CDR3 region: CASSPLTSTWGETQYF. The CDR3 nucleotides read TGTGCTAGCAGCCCCCTGACGTCCACTTGGGGAGAGACCCAGTACTTC. The full variable domain, completed using reference TRBV7-7 and TRBJ2-5, is GAGVSQSPRYKVTKRGQDVTLRCDPISSHATLYWYQQALGQGPEFLTYFNYEAQPDKSGLPSDRFSAERPEGSISTLTIQRTEQRDSAMYRCASSPLTSTWGETQYFGPGTRLLVL.

This clonotype came up a few times. The chain is built from TRBV7-9 and TRBJ2-3; no firm D call. This CDR3 spans 13 amino acids. Trimming removed 5 bases from V and 5 bases from J, with 11 bases in between. Per the germline V gene, CDR1 is SEHNR and CDR2 is FQNEAQ (reference sequence). CDR3 nucleotide sequence: TGTGCCAGCAGCGGGTTGGCAAGAGATACGCAGTATTTT. Encoded protein: CASSGLARDTQYF. The variable domain in full, completed from reference TRBV7-9 and TRBJ2-3, reads DTGVSQNPRHKITKRGQNVTFRCDPISEHNRLYWYRQTLGQGPEFLTYFQNEAQLEKSRLLSDRFSAERPKGSFSTLEIQRTEQGDSAMYLCASSGLARDTQYFGPGTRLTVL.

The chain couples TRBV29-1 to TRBJ1-5, with TRBD1 as a possible D gene (6 bases). CDR1 is SQVTM, CDR2 ANQGSEA, per germline. The CDR3 has 13 residues. V gave up 5 bases and J gave up 0 bases, with 8 bases separating them. This CDR3 reads CSVSGASNQPQHF. The CDR3 region has the DNA TGCAGCGTTTCGGGGGCTAGCAATCAGCCCCAGCATTTT.

This clonotype was seen repeatedly, ten times or more. The rearrangement links TRBV5-1 to TRBJ1-2, with TRBD1 as a possible D gene (5 bases). This CDR3 comprises 14 residues. Trimming stripped 2 bases from V and 4 bases from J, with 12 bases between. The germline V gene encodes CDR1 SGHRS and CDR2 YFSETQ. The CDR3 reads CASSFGGSGYGYTF. The CDR3 DNA reads as TGCGCCAGCAGCTTTGGGGGGAGTGGCTATGGCTACACCTTC.

V gene TRBV4-1 combines with J gene TRBJ2-1; 10 bases align to TRBD2. J lost 4 bases, V lost 7 bases, and 7 bases had no gene match. This CDR3 has 15 residues. Germline V gene data show CDR1 as MGHRA and CDR2 as YSYEKL. The CDR3 DNA is TGCGCCAGCAACTTACTAGCGGGGAATTACAATGAGCAGTTCTTC. Amino acids: CASNLLAGNYNEQFF.

This clonotype came up a few times. This chain links TRBV29-1 with TRBJ1-2, with D hard to call. The V and J ends lost 3 bases and 4 bases respectively, with 15 bases between them. Germline loops: CDR1 SQVTM, CDR2 ANQGSEA. The CDR3 consists of 14 residues. CDR3 loop: CSVESNLDGYGYTF. CDR3 nucleotide sequence: TGCAGCGTTGAGAGCAACCTCGACGGCTATGGCTACACCTTC.

In its sample, this clonotype was seen many times. The chain employs TRBV5-1 and TRBJ2-7, with D maybe TRBD2 (5 bases). The CDR3 is 13 residues long. Looked up from germline, CDR1 is SGHRS and CDR2 is YFSETQ. V lost 0 bases and J 3 bases, leaving 7 bases between the germline ends. The CDR3 loop reads CASSLGAGYEQYF. DNA of the CDR3: TGCGCCAGCAGCTTGGGGGCGGGCTACGAGCAGTACTTC.

This clonotype was detected only a few times. V is TRBV7-3 and J is TRBJ2-1; 7 bases fit TRBD2. The CDR3 loop spans 15 amino acids. Germline V gene sequence: CDR1 SGHTA, CDR2 FQGTGA. V was pared by 7 bases and J by 0 bases, with 6 bases of the junction left unmatched. In DNA, the CDR3 is TGTGCCAGCAACCAAGCGGGGTCCTCCTACAATGAGCAGTTCTTC. This codes for CASNQAGSSYNEQFF.

In its sample, this clonotype was seen many times. The CDR3 is CASATLRGAKYEQYF. For the CDR3, the DNA is TGTGCCAGCGCCACGCTCAGGGGGGCCAAGTACGAGCAGTACTTC. The chain has TRBV6-2 or TRBV6-3 and TRBJ2-7; maybe TRBD1 (7 bases). There are 15 residues in the CDR3. CDR1 is MNHEY and CDR2 is SVGEGT in the germline V gene. Trimming removed 8 bases at V and 4 bases at J, with 21 bases between.

This clonotype has more than one count but fewer than ten. The J gene is TRBJ2-5, the V gene TRBV5-1; D is uncertain. Germline V gene data show CDR1 as SGHRS and CDR2 as YFSETQ. Between the trimmed V and J ends, which lost 1 base and 3 bases, there was a span of 10 bases. The CDR3 extends over 14 amino acids. CDR3 sequence: CASSLSSIEETQYF. DNA of the CDR3: TGCGCCAGCAGCTTGAGCTCTATCGAAGAGACCCAGTACTTC. The complete variable domain, with remaining parts taken from reference TRBV5-1 and TRBJ2-5, reads KAGVTQTPRYLIKTRGQQVTLSCSPISGHRSVSWYQQTPGQGLQFLFEYFSETQRNKGNFPGRFSGRQFSNSRSEMNVSTLELGDSALYLCASSLSSIEETQYFGPGTRLLVL.

A few counts support this clonotype. The gene calls are TRBV4-2 and TRBJ1-6; 11 bases line up with TRBD1. Germline V lookup: CDR1 LGHNA, CDR2 YNFKEQ. This CDR3 contains 15 residues. After removal of 1 base from V and 7 bases from J, the junction contained 0 bases not matched to a gene. The CDR3 loop is CASSQGTGGNSPLHF. The CDR3 DNA is TGTGCCAGCAGCCAAGGGACAGGGGGCAATTCACCCCTCCACTTT.

This clonotype showed up just a few times. V is TRBV10-1 and J is TRBJ2-3, with D maybe TRBD2 (5 bases). This CDR3 region has 14 residues. V lost 3 bases and J lost 4, with 11 bases in between. Germline CDR1 is WNHNN and CDR2 is SYGVQD (reference sequence). The CDR3 bases are TGCGCCAGCAGTGACCTAGCCTTGGCAGATACGCAGTATTTT. Encoded protein: CASSDLALADTQYF.

The chain links TRBV7-2 to TRBJ2-5; 9 bases map to TRBD2. Germline loops: CDR1 SGHTA, CDR2 FQGNSA. Germline trimming cut 5 bases from V and 5 bases from J; bases unmatched to any gene: 9. The CDR3 covers 15 residues. CDR3 loop: CASSRSGGWEETQYF. CDR3 nucleotide sequence: TGTGCCAGCAGCCGTAGCGGGGGCTGGGAGGAGACCCAGTACTTC.

The table lists this clonotype with many counts. The chain couples TRBV20-1 to TRBJ2-1; D ambiguous. The CDR3 spans 15 residues. V shed 3 bases and J shed 3 bases, with 15 bases lying between them. Germline values: CDR1 DFQATT, CDR2 SNEGSKA (reference sequence). The CDR3 bases are TGCAGTGCTAGGTTCCAGCCATCCGTCTACAATGAGCAGTTCTTC. Translating gives CSARFQPSVYNEQFF.

This clonotype was picked up a small number of times. This rearrangement joins TRBV5-8 to TRBJ2-4, with D perhaps given as TRBD1 or TRBD2 (5 bases each). Germline CDR1 and CDR2: SGHTS and YDEGEE. CDR3 length: 14 residues. The V end lost 4 bases, the J end lost 9 bases, and 17 bases lay between the germline ends. The DNA of the CDR3 is TGTGCCAGCAGCGGTGGGACCCGGGGCGCCATTCAGTACTTC. Translated, it gives CASSGGTRGAIQYF.

This sequence joins TRBV18 and TRBJ1-3; D gene ambiguous. In germline, CDR1 is KGHSH, CDR2 LQKENI. V lost 5 bases and J 0 bases, leaving 8 bases between the germline ends. The CDR3 sequence is 14 residues long. This CDR3 reads CASSSANSGNTIYF. CDR3 DNA: TGTGCCAGCTCATCGGCCAACTCTGGAAACACCATATATTTT.

The chain is built from TRBV12-3 or TRBV12-4 and TRBJ1-1; D is undetermined. This CDR3 contains 14 residues. The ends were cut back, 6 bases at V and 4 bases at J, with 15 bases in the middle. CDR3 bases: TGTGCCAGCAGAGGACCCATGGGCCCCACTGAAGCTTTCTTT. Amino acids: CASRGPMGPTEAFF.

This clonotype was seen many times. The chain has TRBV20-1 and TRBJ2-2; 9 nucleotides align to TRBD2. V shed 4 bases and J 6 bases; nucleotides not matched to a gene: 3. Germline CDR1 and CDR2: DFQATT and SNEGSKA (reference sequence). This CDR3 spans 13 amino acids. CDR3 in amino acids: CSAKRGDPGELFF. In DNA, the CDR3 is TGCAGTGCTAAGCGGGGGGACCCCGGGGAGCTGTTTTTT.

This clonotype was detected many times. This rearrangement joins TRBV7-2 to TRBJ2-2, with D possibly being TRBD2 (5 bases). The CDR3 contains 13 residues. Trimming removed 7 bases from V and 3 bases from J, with 9 bases in between. Germline values: CDR1 SGHTA, CDR2 FQGNSA. The CDR3, as DNA: TGTGCCAGCACCGCTAGCCACACCGGGGAGCTGTTTTTT. Amino acid sequence: CASTASHTGELFF.

The J gene is TRBJ2-3, the V gene TRBV7-2; 9 bases are shared with TRBD2. Germline CDR1 and CDR2: SGHTA and FQGNSA. This CDR3 comprises 15 residues. The junction had 3 bases not matched to a gene; V was cut back by 1 base and J by 4 bases. CDR3 nucleotides: TGTGCCAGCAGCTTAGTCGGCGGGGGGGCAGATACGCAGTATTTT. Protein product: CASSLVGGGADTQYF.

J is TRBJ2-7 and V is TRBV6-1; D is perhaps TRBD1 (5 bases). Germline V lookup: CDR1 MNHNS, CDR2 SASEGT. This CDR3 is 14 amino acids long. The V end lost 3 bases, the J end lost 6 bases, and 15 bases lay between the germline ends. In DNA, the CDR3 is TGTGCCAGCAGTGAGGGGCCACCCACCTCCGAGCAGTACTTC. This gives the protein CASSEGPPTSEQYF.

The sample holds a few counts of this clonotype. This CDR3 is CASSHRQGLYNEQFF. CDR3 sequence (DNA): TGTGCCAGCAGCCACCGACAGGGCCTCTACAATGAGCAGTTCTTC. This rearrangement joins TRBV3-1 to TRBJ2-1; 7 nucleotides match TRBD1. Germline V gene lookup returns CDR1 LGHDT and CDR2 YNNKEL (reference sequence). The CDR3 has 15 amino acids. Unmatched junction bases numbered 5, after V lost 3 bases and J lost 3 bases.

The CDR3 spells CASSYSTGSSQWDTDTQYF. The CDR3 DNA reads TGTGCCAGCAGTTACTCGACGGGCTCCTCCCAATGGGACACAGATACGCAGTATTTT. This chain joins TRBV6-2 or TRBV6-3 and TRBJ2-3; D call uncertain. The CDR3 loop spans 19 amino acids. The germline V gene encodes CDR1 MNHEY and CDR2 SVGEGT. V lost 0 bases to trimming and J lost 2 bases, with 21 bases between them.

This chain joins TRBV25-1 and TRBJ1-1; TRBD1 matches 7 bases. The germline V gene has CDR1 MGHDK and CDR2 SYGVNS. With V trimmed by 7 bases and J by 3 bases, 5 bases remained unmatched. This CDR3 is 13 amino acids long. The CDR3 DNA sequence: TGTGCCAGCAAGATCCAGGGGGACACTGAAGCTTTCTTT. As protein: CASKIQGDTEAFF.

This chain uses TRBV4-3 with TRBJ1-2; the D is unclear. The V end was cut by 1 base, the J end by 8 bases, with 17 bases between. The CDR3 has 15 amino acids. The germline V gene encodes CDR1 LGHNA and CDR2 YSLEER. CDR3 coding DNA: TGCGCCAGCAGCCAAGCCCCCGGGGAGGAGAGGGGCTACACCTTC. This encodes CASSQAPGEERGYTF.

Many counts were recorded for this clonotype. The chain links TRBV12-3 or TRBV12-4 to TRBJ2-7; D possibly corresponds to TRBD2 (5 bases). This CDR3 has 15 amino acids. Trimming cost V 6 bases and J 2 bases, with 17 bases left between them. CDR3 bases: TGTGCCAGCAGAGAAGGACTTTCGAGGGCCTACGAGCAGTACTTC. Amino acid sequence: CASREGLSRAYEQYF.

V usage is TRBV27 and J usage is TRBJ2-1; possible D gene TRBD1, 5 bases. The CDR3 has 13 amino acids. V was shortened by 5 bases and J by 10 bases, with 15 bases between the two germline ends. Looked up from germline, CDR1 is MNHEY and CDR2 is SMNVEV (reference sequence). CDR3 in DNA: TGTGCCAGCAGTCAGGGTCCCTCCCCCGAGCAGTTCTTC. Protein: CASSQGPSPEQFF.

This clonotype came up many times. V and J are TRBV6-2 or TRBV6-3 and TRBJ2-5; TRBD1 matches at 9 bases. CDR1 and CDR2 (germline): MNHEY, SVGEGT. The trim removed 2 bases at V and 4 bases at J, leaving 8 bases unmatched. The CDR3 covers 16 residues. Here the CDR3 reads CASSYPRDRDRETQYF. DNA for the CDR3: TGTGCCAGCAGTTACCCCCGGGACAGGGATCGAGAGACCCAGTACTTC.